The rows below give T cell receptor beta chains drawn from one sample of a study of graft-versus-host responses after intestinal transplantation. Clones were read by immunoSEQ multiplex PCR, and TCRdb kept only the in-frame ones, dropping some. The sample holds about 51,000 clones; around 95% are singletons and the top ten take under 0.3%. Antigens of these TCRs are unknown. The sequencing used unstimulated CD8+ T cells sorted from spleen or lymph node cells, collected before transplant. The receptors come from a human donor who was the organ donor for an intestinal transplant. Both conserved end residues are part of each CDR3. Fields, in order: V gene, clone size, D gene, J gene, CDR3 DNA, CDR3 protein. A D gene is named only where the DNA matches it firmly. Clone sizes are given selectively: once, few, many, or a class where the clone is expanded.

v_call: TRBV18; clone_size: .; d_call: .; j_call: TRBJ1-6; cdr3_nt: TGTGCCAGCTCACCGAACAGGGAGTCACCCCTCCACTTT; cdr3_aa: CASSPNRESPLHF
v_call: TRBV21-1; clone_size: once; d_call: .; j_call: TRBJ2-4; cdr3_nt: TGTGCCAGCAGCAATCTCGGGAGGTACGGCAAAAACATTCAGTACTTC; cdr3_aa: CASSNLGRYGKNIQYF
v_call: TRBV7-9; clone_size: .; d_call: .; j_call: TRBJ2-7; cdr3_nt: TGTGCCAGCCAGGGCGAATTTAGTGGCAGCTCCTACGAGCAGTACTTC; cdr3_aa: CASQGEFSGSSYEQYF
v_call: TRBV27; clone_size: .; d_call: TRBD1; j_call: TRBJ1-5; cdr3_nt: TGTGCCAGCAGTGCGGGACAGGGAAATCAGCCCCAGCATTTT; cdr3_aa: CASSAGQGNQPQHF
v_call: TRBV4-2; clone_size: .; d_call: .; j_call: TRBJ1-6; cdr3_nt: TGTGCCAGCAGCCAAGTACGGACTTCGGACGAACCCCTCCACTTT; cdr3_aa: CASSQVRTSDEPLHF
v_call: TRBV9; clone_size: .; d_call: TRBD2; j_call: TRBJ2-3; cdr3_nt: TGTGCCAGCAGCGTCGGGGGGGTCAGCACAGATACGCAGTATTTT; cdr3_aa: CASSVGGVSTDTQYF
v_call: TRBV4-2; clone_size: .; d_call: TRBD2; j_call: TRBJ2-1; cdr3_nt: TGTGCCAGCAGCCAAGTACTAGCGGGGGAGGACGATGAGCAGTTCTTC; cdr3_aa: CASSQVLAGEDDEQFF
v_call: TRBV6-1; clone_size: .; d_call: .; j_call: TRBJ1-4; cdr3_nt: TGTGCCAGCAGTGCCGCAACGGGGGTAACTGAAAAACTGTTTTTT; cdr3_aa: CASSAATGVTEKLFF
v_call: TRBV28; clone_size: .; d_call: .; j_call: TRBJ1-4; cdr3_nt: TGTGCCAGCAGTTTAGGTCGGGGGGATGAAAAACTGTTTTTT; cdr3_aa: CASSLGRGDEKLFF
v_call: TRBV27; clone_size: few; d_call: .; j_call: TRBJ2-7; cdr3_nt: TGTGCCAGCAGTTTAGGGGGCGGATACGAGCAGTACTTC; cdr3_aa: CASSLGGGYEQYF
v_call: TRBV7-9; clone_size: .; d_call: TRBD1; j_call: TRBJ2-7; cdr3_nt: TGTGCCAGCAGCTCCCGAGCCCCCTCGGACAGGCCATACGAGCAGTACTTC; cdr3_aa: CASSSRAPSDRPYEQYF
v_call: TRBV13; clone_size: .; d_call: .; j_call: TRBJ2-1; cdr3_nt: TGTGCCAGCAGCCCCCGACCGGGCTCGTACAATGAGCAGTTCTTC; cdr3_aa: CASSPRPGSYNEQFF
v_call: TRBV6-5; clone_size: .; d_call: .; j_call: TRBJ1-1; cdr3_nt: TGTGCCAGCAGTTACTTCGAGGGCGACACTGAAGCTTTCTTT; cdr3_aa: CASSYFEGDTEAFF
v_call: TRBV28; clone_size: .; d_call: .; j_call: TRBJ1-6; cdr3_nt: TGTGCCAGCAGTTTTCAGGAGGGGAGCTCCTATAATTCACCCCTCCACTTT; cdr3_aa: CASSFQEGSSYNSPLHF
v_call: TRBV2; clone_size: .; d_call: TRBD2; j_call: TRBJ2-7; cdr3_nt: TGTGCCAGCAGTGATAATTTTTATGGGACTAGCTCCTACGAGCAGTACTTC; cdr3_aa: CASSDNFYGTSSYEQYF
v_call: TRBV11-2; clone_size: .; d_call: TRBD1; j_call: TRBJ2-3; cdr3_nt: TGTGCCAGCAGGGGTGGGACAGGGGCCGATACGCAGTATTTT; cdr3_aa: CASRGGTGADTQYF